The clone carrying this TCR beta chain was observed a few times. The target antigen is unknown. The data derive from a study of T-cell reconstitution after alpha-beta-depleted transplantation in children. Whole-study results and caveats: T-cell counts and diversity at one year post-transplant came mainly from newly produced T cells. Some patients owed their high day-60 TCRbeta diversity to surviving recipient T cells and thymic progenitors. Reported findings indicate that, about two months after transplant, alpha-beta T cells came from several hundred expanded clones, which were derived from non-depleted graft cells.

Preparing the TCRbeta library involved the use of unique molecular identifiers. Via MiXCR, TCRdb re-called the PCR reads, giving one row per CDR3 protein. The profile shows around 500,000 distinct CDR3 sequences, about 21% of them singletons. This CDR3 is built from 13 residues. Trimming took 3 bases from V and 2 from J, leaving 8 bases between them. V and J are TRBV12-3 or TRBV12-4 and TRBJ2-7, with unresolved D. The clonotype comes from a boy under three years old who had a stem cell transplant for acute myeloid leukemia, so the T cells may come from the graft donor. Sequenced material: PBMCs, mostly from graft donor cells, taken 360 days after TCRalphabeta/CD19-depleted stem cell transplant. The CDR3 here is CASSFSSAYEQYV. DNA for the CDR3: TGTGCCAGCAGTTTTTCTTCAGCCTACGAGCAGTACGTC.